The 20 T cell receptor beta chains given below trace back to one sample, sequenced in a study of human CD8 memory T cell subsets. Investigators built TCR beta libraries using UMI-labeled 5' RACE. From its re-call of the 5' RACE reads, TCRdb lists each CDR3 protein once, without DNA. This sample's table reports 9,500 to 13,000 distinct CDR3 sequences. The sample comprised CD8+ stem-like memory T cells (TSCM and TCM) sorted from PBMCs. Subset reported: stem-like memory CD8 T cells (TSTEM), CCR7+ PD-1- TIGIT-. Source of these receptors: a human donor in good health.

The chain combines TRBV9 with TRBJ2-7; the D gene TCRdb calls, TRBD2, cannot be checked with no DNA. Germline-derived CDR1 and CDR2 are SGDLS and YYNGEE. The CDR3 totals 16 residues. CDR3 protein: CASSVADTPEWEGPYF.

The rearrangement links TRBV7-8 to TRBJ2-1; the TRBD2 assignment by TCRdb is unverifiable without DNA. The CDR3 is made up of 17 amino acids. Germline V gene sequence: CDR1 SGHVS, CDR2 FQNEAQ. The CDR3 sequence: CASSLEGGKSSYNEQFF.

The CDR3 sequence: CASSQRTGGWYDEQFF. This chain uses TRBV4-2 with TRBJ2-1; TCRdb gives TRBD1 as the D gene, but with no DNA this cannot be confirmed. The CDR3 covers 16 residues. Looked up from germline, CDR1 is LGHNA and CDR2 is YNFKEQ.

The chain employs TRBV29-1 and TRBJ2-7; no DNA is available, so the TRBD1 call from TCRdb remains unchecked. Germline loops: CDR1 SQVTM, CDR2 ANQGSEA. The CDR3 sequence is 14 residues long. The CDR3 loop is CSVEGQGSSYEQYF.

The rearrangement links TRBV20-1 to TRBJ2-1. This CDR3 region has 11 residues. From germline, CDR1 is DFQATT and CDR2 SNEGSKA (reference sequence). The CDR3 loop reads CSARDYNEQFF.

V and J are TRBV10-2 and TRBJ2-1. The CDR3 length is 14 residues. The germline V gene has CDR1 WSHSY and CDR2 SAAADI. The CDR3 loop reads CASSVLGKLNEQFF.

This chain joins TRBV20-1 and TRBJ2-7; lacking DNA, the TRBD1 call made by TCRdb goes unchecked. Germline CDR1 and CDR2: DFQATT and SNEGSKA (reference sequence). The CDR3 runs 13 residues. CDR3 sequence: CSARGGASYEQYF.

V gene TRBV5-1 combines with J gene TRBJ1-5; TCRdb indicates TRBD1, and absent DNA this call remains unverified. CDR1 and CDR2 from the germline V gene are SGHRS and YFSETQ. The CDR3 length is 16 residues. CDR3 loop: CASSPGLQGAGQPQHF.

The chain combines TRBV12-3 or TRBV12-4 with TRBJ2-2; TCRdb lists TRBD2, though no DNA is available to test this call. This CDR3 is 15 amino acids long. CDR3 sequence reads: CASSPRLVGSGELFF.

This chain joins TRBV12-3 or TRBV12-4 and TRBJ1-1; checking the TCRdb D call of TRBD1 is not possible without DNA. The CDR3 is 14 residues long. The CDR3: CASIQGGMNTEAFF.

The chain couples TRBV5-1 to TRBJ2-7; as DNA is missing, the TRBD2 call by TCRdb cannot be tested. The CDR3 covers 14 residues. Germline V CDR1 and CDR2: SGHRS, YFSETQ. The CDR3 spells CASSWTSGTYEQYF.

This rearrangement joins TRBV6-5 to TRBJ2-3. CDR3 length: 13 amino acids. Germline lookup yields CDR1 MNHEY and CDR2 SVGAGI. CDR3 residues: CASSYSIVDTQYF.

The CDR3 reads CASSLGGLTEAFF. V usage is TRBV12-3 or TRBV12-4 and J usage is TRBJ1-1. The CDR3 is made up of 13 amino acids.

The chain's CDR3 is CASSLIPSSYEQYF. This chain joins TRBV27 and TRBJ2-7. Germline V lookup: CDR1 MNHEY, CDR2 SMNVEV (reference sequence). The CDR3 has 14 residues.

This chain links TRBV20-1 with TRBJ1-2; the D gene TCRdb calls, TRBD1, cannot be checked with no DNA. Germline values: CDR1 DFQATT, CDR2 SNEGSKA (reference sequence). This CDR3 region has 13 residues. This chain's CDR3 is CSAFDRGDYGYTF.

The chain is built from TRBV3-1 and TRBJ1-5. Germline CDR1 LGHDT, CDR2 YNNKEL (reference sequence). The CDR3 contains 14 residues. CDR3 amino acids: CASSQELRSQPQHF.

The V and J genes are TRBV4-3 and TRBJ2-7; TCRdb gives TRBD1 as the D gene, but with no DNA this cannot be confirmed. This CDR3 spans 15 amino acids. The germline V gene encodes CDR1 LGHNA and CDR2 YSLEER. The CDR3 sequence is CASSQDYRGNYEQYF.

The V gene is TRBV29-1, the J gene TRBJ2-1; the TCRdb call, TRBD2, lacks DNA for checking. Germline-derived CDR1 and CDR2 are SQVTM and ANQGSEA. The CDR3 is made up of 11 amino acids. The CDR3 is CSADLYNEQFF.

This chain connects TRBV18 to TRBJ2-5; absent DNA, TCRdb's TRBD1 call cannot be checked. Germline lookup yields CDR1 KGHSH and CDR2 LQKENI. The CDR3 covers 15 residues. The chain's CDR3 is CASSPPRQGQETQYF.

The rearrangement uses TRBV6-5 and TRBJ1-5; the D call from TCRdb, TRBD1, cannot be confirmed without DNA. CDR1 and CDR2 from the germline V gene are MNHEY and SVGAGI. The CDR3 runs to 14 residues. The CDR3 here is CASSYFTGGQPQHF.